A selection of T cell receptor beta chains follows, all from one sample in a study of blood T cell repertoires in COVID-19. The table came from immunoSEQ multiplex PCR; TCRdb's copy has only in-frame clones and leaves some out. The sample consists of 200,000 to 250,000 clones, roughly four fifths of them appearing once. Sample: peripheral blood. The receptors were gathered from a young man who had recovered from COVID-19. Both conserved end residues are part of each CDR3.

J gene: TRBJ1-1; V gene: TRBV6-1; CDR3 protein: CASSEAGAFF
J gene: TRBJ2-1; V gene: TRBV23-1; CDR3 protein: CASWDPRGGLYNEQFF
J gene: TRBJ2-2; V gene: TRBV7-3; CDR3 protein: CASSLAAGGTGELFF
J gene: TRBJ2-3; V gene: TRBV9; CDR3 protein: CASSGASGGSRDTQYF
J gene: TRBJ1-4; V gene: TRBV10-2; CDR3 protein: CASVAIPGEKLFF
J gene: TRBJ1-1; V gene: TRBV25-1; CDR3 protein: CASRTGGRFTEAFF
J gene: TRBJ1-4; V gene: TRBV10-3; CDR3 protein: CAISVSPGTNEKLFF
J gene: TRBJ2-2; V gene: TRBV6-1; CDR3 protein: CASSESPGQGTGELFF
J gene: TRBJ1-2; V gene: TRBV6-5; CDR3 protein: CASSYEVNYGYTF
J gene: TRBJ2-3; V gene: TRBV25-1; CDR3 protein: CASSGAGGPTDTQYF
J gene: TRBJ2-1; V gene: TRBV5-1; CDR3 protein: CASSLALAGNEQFF
J gene: TRBJ1-2; V gene: TRBV7-9; CDR3 protein: CASSFRSSGYGYTF
J gene: TRBJ1-6; V gene: TRBV6-4; CDR3 protein: CASRGEAGYNSPLHF
J gene: TRBJ1-2; V gene: TRBV28; CDR3 protein: CASSQLDRYYGYTF
J gene: TRBJ1-3; V gene: TRBV6-6; CDR3 protein: CASSSGGSNTIYF
J gene: TRBJ2-2; V gene: TRBV27; CDR3 protein: CASSSLNTGELFF
J gene: TRBJ2-5; V gene: TRBV6-1; CDR3 protein: CASSESLTGAGSQETQYF
J gene: TRBJ1-2; V gene: TRBV6-5; CDR3 protein: CASKGGQPVSGYTF
J gene: TRBJ1-1; V gene: TRBV3-1/TRBV3-2; CDR3 protein: CASSQDSDRNTEAFF
J gene: TRBJ2-5; V gene: TRBV4-2; CDR3 protein: CASSQALTPPQETQYF
J gene: TRBJ1-1; V gene: TRBV10-3; CDR3 protein: CANRRTGNTEAFF
J gene: TRBJ1-3; V gene: TRBV7-9; CDR3 protein: CASLWGGHAGNTIYF
J gene: TRBJ2-1; V gene: TRBV7-9; CDR3 protein: CASGGFHSGSYNEQFF
J gene: TRBJ1-5; V gene: TRBV18; CDR3 protein: CASSPGFGNQPQHF
J gene: TRBJ1-1; V gene: TRBV12-3/TRBV12-4; CDR3 protein: CASSFGGTEAFF
J gene: TRBJ1-1; V gene: TRBV5-6; CDR3 protein: CASSLPRVPNTEAFF
J gene: TRBJ2-3; V gene: TRBV19; CDR3 protein: CASRPDTTTDTQYF
J gene: TRBJ2-7; V gene: TRBV6-5; CDR3 protein: CASSYADSPTIYEQYF
J gene: TRBJ1-4; V gene: TRBV6-5; CDR3 protein: CASSYSHRAGEKLFF
J gene: TRBJ2-7; V gene: TRBV5-1; CDR3 protein: CASSPSGVRGYEQYF
J gene: TRBJ2-5; V gene: TRBV6-5; CDR3 protein: CASSQTSGGQETQYF
J gene: TRBJ2-7; V gene: TRBV19; CDR3 protein: CASSGGQTYEQYF
J gene: TRBJ2-3; V gene: TRBV20-1; CDR3 protein: CSAIQDSTQYF
J gene: TRBJ1-2; V gene: TRBV6-5; CDR3 protein: CANRGHHFGYTF
J gene: TRBJ1-3; V gene: TRBV6-4; CDR3 protein: CASSESVGNTIYF
J gene: TRBJ1-2; V gene: TRBV4-2; CDR3 protein: CASSQEGRVTSNYGYTF
J gene: TRBJ2-5; V gene: TRBV6-5; CDR3 protein: CAGQGFGETQYF
J gene: TRBJ1-1; V gene: TRBV6-4; CDR3 protein: CASAATDTTEAFF
J gene: TRBJ2-5; V gene: TRBV4-2; CDR3 protein: CASSQEEGGGAETQYF
J gene: TRBJ2-5; V gene: TRBV7-7; CDR3 protein: CASSLLAGGEETQYF
J gene: TRBJ1-1; V gene: TRBV7-9; CDR3 protein: CASSPRGLDEAFF
J gene: TRBJ1-2; V gene: TRBV29-1; CDR3 protein: CSVEGMGQWTYGYTF
J gene: TRBJ2-7; V gene: TRBV5-4; CDR3 protein: CASSLSTGAHEQYF
J gene: TRBJ1-2; V gene: TRBV2; CDR3 protein: CASTEGDTGNYYGYTF
J gene: TRBJ1-3; V gene: TRBV24-1; CDR3 protein: CATSDGTIGNTIYF
J gene: TRBJ2-3; V gene: TRBV5-5; CDR3 protein: CASSLAFVGGSTDTQYF
J gene: TRBJ2-1; V gene: TRBV7-9; CDR3 protein: CASSLRQGVHNEQFF
J gene: TRBJ2-1; V gene: TRBV7-3; CDR3 protein: CASSERGGDFNEQFF
J gene: TRBJ2-2; V gene: TRBV27; CDR3 protein: CASRGWGAGELFF
J gene: TRBJ1-1; V gene: TRBV6-5; CDR3 protein: CASRDRINTEAFF
J gene: TRBJ1-1; V gene: TRBV18; CDR3 protein: CASSPFNRLNTEAFF